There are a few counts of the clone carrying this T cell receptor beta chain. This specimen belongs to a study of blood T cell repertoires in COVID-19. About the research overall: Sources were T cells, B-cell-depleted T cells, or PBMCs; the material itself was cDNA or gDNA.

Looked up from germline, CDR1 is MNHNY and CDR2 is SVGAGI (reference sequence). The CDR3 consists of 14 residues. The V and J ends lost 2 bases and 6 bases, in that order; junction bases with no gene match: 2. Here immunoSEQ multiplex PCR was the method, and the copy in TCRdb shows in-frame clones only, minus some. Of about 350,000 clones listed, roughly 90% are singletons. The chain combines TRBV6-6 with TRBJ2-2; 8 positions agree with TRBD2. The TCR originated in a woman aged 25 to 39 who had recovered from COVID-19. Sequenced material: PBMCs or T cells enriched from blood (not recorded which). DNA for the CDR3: TGTGCCAGCAGTTACCGGGGGGGGCCCGGGGAGCTGTTTTTT. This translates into CASSYRGGPGELFF.